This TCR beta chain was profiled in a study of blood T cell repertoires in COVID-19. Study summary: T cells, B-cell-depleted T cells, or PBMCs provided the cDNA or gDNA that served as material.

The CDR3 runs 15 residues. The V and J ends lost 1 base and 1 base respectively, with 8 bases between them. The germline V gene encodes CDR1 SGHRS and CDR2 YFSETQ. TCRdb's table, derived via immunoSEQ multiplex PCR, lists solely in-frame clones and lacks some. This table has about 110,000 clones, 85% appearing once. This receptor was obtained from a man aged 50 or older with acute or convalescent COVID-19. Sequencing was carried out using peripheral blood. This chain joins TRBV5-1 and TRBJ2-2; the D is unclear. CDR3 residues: CASSLLQQNTGELFF. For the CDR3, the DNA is TGCGCCAGCAGCTTGTTACAGCAGAACACCGGGGAGCTGTTTTTT.